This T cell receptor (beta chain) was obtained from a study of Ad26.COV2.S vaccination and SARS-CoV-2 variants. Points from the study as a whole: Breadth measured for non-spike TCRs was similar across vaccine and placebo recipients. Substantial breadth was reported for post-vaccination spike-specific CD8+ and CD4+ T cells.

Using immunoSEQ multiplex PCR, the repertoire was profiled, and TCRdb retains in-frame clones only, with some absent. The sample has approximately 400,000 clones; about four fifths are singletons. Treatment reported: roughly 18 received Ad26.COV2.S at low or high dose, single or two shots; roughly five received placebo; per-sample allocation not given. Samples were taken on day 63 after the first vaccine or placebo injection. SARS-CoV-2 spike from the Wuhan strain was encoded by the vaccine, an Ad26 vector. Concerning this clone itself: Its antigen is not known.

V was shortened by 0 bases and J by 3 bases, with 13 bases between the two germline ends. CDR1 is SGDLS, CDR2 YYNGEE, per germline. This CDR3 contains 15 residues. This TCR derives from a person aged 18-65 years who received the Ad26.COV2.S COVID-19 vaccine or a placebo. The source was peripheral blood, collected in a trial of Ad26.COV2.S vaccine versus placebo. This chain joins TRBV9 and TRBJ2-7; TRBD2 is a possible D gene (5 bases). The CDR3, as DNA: TGTGCCAGCAGCGTAGATCCGGGGTCGATCTACGAGCAGTACTTC. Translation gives CASSVDPGSIYEQYF.